The 16 T cell receptor beta chains below were found in one sample sequenced in a study of cytomegalovirus exposure and HLA in healthy donors. The PCR made use of 60 Vbeta and 13 Jbeta primers. This table comes from immunoSEQ multiplex PCR, and its TCRdb copy is limited to in-frame clones, with some not included. The table lists 160,000 or so clones, around four fifths of them singletons. Sequences were obtained from PBMCs. These receptors all come from a man in his forties or fifties in good health and CMV-seropositive.

This clone was seen a single time. The chain joins TRBV7-8 to TRBJ1-1, with 7 bases identical to TRBD1. From germline, CDR1 is SGHVS and CDR2 FQNEAQ. CDR3 length: 17 residues. V lost 1 base, J lost 0 bases, and 8 bases stayed unmatched. The CDR3 DNA follows: TGTGCCAGCAGCTTAGTCAGACAGGGAGATTTGAACACTGAAGCTTTCTTT. Translating gives CASSLVRQGDLNTEAFF.

The V and J genes are TRBV4-3 and TRBJ2-7; TRBD2 might be the D (6 bases). This CDR3 region has 17 residues. Germline V gives CDR1 LGHNA, CDR2 YSLEER. V was cut by 2 bases and J by 3 bases, with 20 bases left in between. In DNA form, the CDR3 reads TGCGCCAGCAGCCAAAACGCCGGGCTAGCGACTTTCTACGAGCAGTACTTC. Translation: CASSQNAGLATFYEQYF.

The genes are TRBV7-3 and TRBJ2-3; 12 nucleotides match TRBD2. The V and J ends lost 5 bases and 6 bases, in that order; junction bases with no gene match: 9. The CDR3 contains 16 residues. Germline V gene lookup returns CDR1 SGHTA and CDR2 FQGTGA. The CDR3 bases are TGTGCCAGCAGCCCCGGGACTAGCGGGTGGCAGGATACGCAGTATTTT. This gives the protein CASSPGTSGWQDTQYF.

This chain uses TRBV6-5 with TRBJ1-5, with D possibly being TRBD1 (6 bases). The V gene's germline CDR1 is MNHEY and CDR2 SVGAGI. The ends were cut back, 6 bases at V and 3 bases at J, with 9 bases in the middle. The CDR3 is made up of 13 amino acids. CDR3 coding DNA: TGTGCCAGCAGAGGGGGTTACAATCAGCCCCAGCATTTT. Its translation: CASRGGYNQPQHF.

This chain joins TRBV30 and TRBJ2-3; 7 positions match TRBD2. V shed 5 bases, J shed 9 bases, and the junction held 14 bases outside the gene matches. CDR3 size: 14 residues. The germline V gene encodes CDR1 GTSNPN and CDR2 SVGIG (reference sequence). The CDR3 reads CAWGRGEPTGTQYF. CDR3 nucleotide sequence: TGTGCCTGGGGTCGGGGGGAACCTACGGGGACGCAGTATTTT.

This chain links TRBV6-5 with TRBJ2-7; a possible D gene is TRBD1 (5 bases). The germline gives CDR1 MNHEY, CDR2 SVGAGI. The CDR3 sequence is 12 residues long. V lost 5 bases, J lost 8 bases, and 13 bases lay in between. This CDR3 is CASSTGPFQQYF. The CDR3, as DNA: TGTGCCAGCAGTACAGGACCTTTCCAGCAGTACTTC.

As for this clone: Because it lacks the conserved phenylalanine or tryptophan at the end, this CDR3 is likely a read error. The DNA of the CDR3 is TGTGCCAGCAGCTTAGGTACTAGCGGGAGTATATACGAGCAGTACCTC. Its protein is CASSLGTSGSIYEQYL. The chain combines TRBV11-2 with TRBJ2-7; 11 nucleotides agree with TRBD2. Germline V gene lookup returns CDR1 SGHAT and CDR2 FQNNGV. V shed 1 base, J shed 4 bases, and the junction held 6 bases outside the gene matches. The length of the CDR3 is 16 residues.

This chain uses TRBV29-1 with TRBJ2-5; TRBD2 aligns across 7 bases. V lost 7 bases, J lost 3 bases, and 5 bases stayed unmatched. Germline values: CDR1 SQVTM, CDR2 ANQGSEA. The CDR3 length is 12 residues. CDR3 protein: CSAKRGEETQYF. Here the CDR3 DNA reads TGCAGCGCCAAGCGGGGAGAAGAGACCCAGTACTTC. Based on the CDR3 plus reference TRBV29-1 and TRBJ2-5, the full variable domain is SAVISQKPSRDICQRGTSLTIQCQVDSQVTMMFWYRQQPGQSLTLIATANQGSEATYESGFVIDKFPISRPNLTFSTLTVSNMSPEDSSIYLCSAKRGEETQYFGPGTRLLVL.

V usage is TRBV9 and J usage is TRBJ1-2; D uncertain. Germline V gives CDR1 SGDLS, CDR2 YYNGEE. The CDR3 has 15 amino acids. Trimming removed 4 bases from V and 0 bases from J, with 13 bases in between. The CDR3: CASSPHQTTNYGYTF. In DNA form, the CDR3 reads TGTGCCAGCAGCCCACATCAGACTACTAACTATGGCTACACCTTC.

This clone was recorded a few times. This rearrangement joins TRBV27 to TRBJ2-3; 9 bases line up with TRBD2. V lost 6 bases and J lost 9; bases outside the gene matches: 4. CDR1 is MNHEY and CDR2 is SMNVEV in the germline V gene (reference sequence). This CDR3 contains 12 residues. The CDR3 here is CASRGLAETQYF. In nucleotides, the CDR3 is TGTGCCAGCAGGGGACTAGCTGAGACGCAGTATTTT.

The V gene is TRBV5-1, the J gene TRBJ1-2; D not certain. V lost 4 bases to trimming and J lost 2 bases, with 12 bases between them. The CDR3 is made up of 14 amino acids. The germline V gene has CDR1 SGHRS and CDR2 YFSETQ. CDR3 in DNA: TGCGCCAGCAGCAGCCCCGGGAACAACTATGGCTACACCTTC. This sequence encodes CASSSPGNNYGYTF.

The table lists this clone with a count of one. This chain joins TRBV5-1 and TRBJ2-2, with 11 positions matching TRBD2. Losses at the gene ends were 4 bases for V and 3 bases for J; bases not matched to a gene: 5. Per the germline V gene, CDR1 is SGHRS and CDR2 is YFSETQ. This CDR3 region has 16 residues. CDR3 amino acids: CASSPGLAGYTGELFF. The CDR3 bases are TGCGCCAGCAGCCCCGGACTAGCGGGTTACACCGGGGAGCTGTTTTTT.

This clone has only a few counts. At the DNA level, this CDR3 is encoded by other sequences in the same sample as well. V is TRBV7-9 and J is TRBJ2-2, with TRBD1 matching over 9 bases. CDR1 and CDR2 (germline): SEHNR, FQNEAQ (reference sequence). The CDR3 sequence is 16 residues long. The junction had 2 bases not matched to a gene; V was cut back by 3 bases and J by 0 bases. CDR3 in amino acids: CASSLGDRANTGELFF. Written as DNA, the CDR3 is TGTGCCAGCAGCTTGGGGGACAGGGCGAACACCGGGGAGCTGTTTTTT.

For the CDR3, the DNA is TGTGCCCTCCGTCCCTATGGCTACACCTTC. This translates into CALRPYGYTF. The V call is TRBV5-8, the J call TRBJ1-2; D ambiguous. With 10 bases removed from V and 4 bases from J, the gap between germline ends came to 8 bases. This CDR3 is built from 10 residues. CDR1 is SGHTS, CDR2 YDEGEE, per germline.

The genes are TRBV29-1 and TRBJ2-3; 7 positions agree with TRBD1. Germline V gene data show CDR1 as SQVTM and CDR2 as ANQGSEA. V shed 6 bases, J shed 2 bases, and the junction held 17 bases outside the gene matches. The CDR3 totals 17 residues. The CDR3 DNA reads as TGCAGCGTCCGCAGACAGGGCAGTGGGCTAACCACAGATACGCAGTATTTT. Translated: CSVRRQGSGLTTDTQYF.

This clone was seen a single time. This chain uses TRBV7-2 with TRBJ2-7; TRBD1 matches at 7 bases. J lost 7 bases, V lost 7 bases, and 13 bases had no gene match. The CDR3 length is 14 residues. In germline, CDR1 is SGHTA, CDR2 FQGNSA. The CDR3 DNA follows: TGTGCCAGCATCCAACGTCCAGGGGGTGAAGAGCAGTACTTC. It translates to CASIQRPGGEEQYF. Full variable domain (missing parts from reference TRBV7-2 and TRBJ2-7): GAGVSQSPSNKVTEKGKDVELRCDPISGHTALYWYRQSLGQGLEFLIYFQGNSAPDKSGLPSDRFSAERTGGSVSTLTIQRTQQEDSAVYLCASIQRPGGEEQYFGPGTRLTVT.